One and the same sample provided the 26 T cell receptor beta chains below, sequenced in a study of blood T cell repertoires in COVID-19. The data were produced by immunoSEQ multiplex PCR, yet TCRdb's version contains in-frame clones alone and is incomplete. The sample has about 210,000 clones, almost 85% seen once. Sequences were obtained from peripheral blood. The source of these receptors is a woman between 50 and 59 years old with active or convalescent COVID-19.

The CDR3 sequence: CASSPAAPSPSGGTTQYF. The DNA for the CDR3 is TGTGCCAGCTCACCAGCCGCCCCATCCCCTAGCGGGGGGACGACCCAGTACTTC. V is TRBV18 and J is TRBJ2-5, with 11 bases fitting TRBD2. Germline CDR1 and CDR2: KGHSH and LQKENI. The junction had 15 bases not matched to a gene; V was cut back by 2 bases and J by 7 bases. This CDR3 is built from 18 residues.

CDR3 nucleotide sequence: TGTGCCAGTGGTACGGGCACAGATACGCAGTATTTT. Translated, it gives CASGTGTDTQYF. The chain joins TRBV6-5 to TRBJ2-3; D uncertain. In germline, CDR1 is MNHEY, CDR2 SVGAGI. Between the trimmed V and J ends, which lost 9 bases and 1 base, there was a span of 8 bases. CDR3 length: 12 residues.

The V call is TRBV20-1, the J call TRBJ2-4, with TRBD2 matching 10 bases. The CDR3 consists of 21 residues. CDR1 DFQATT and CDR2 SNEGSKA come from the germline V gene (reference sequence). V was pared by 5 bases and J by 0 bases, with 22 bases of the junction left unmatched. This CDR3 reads CSACGASGSRGVGGAKNIQYF. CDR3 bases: TGCAGTGCTTGTGGGGCTAGCGGGAGTAGGGGGGTGGGAGGAGCCAAAAACATTCAGTACTTC.

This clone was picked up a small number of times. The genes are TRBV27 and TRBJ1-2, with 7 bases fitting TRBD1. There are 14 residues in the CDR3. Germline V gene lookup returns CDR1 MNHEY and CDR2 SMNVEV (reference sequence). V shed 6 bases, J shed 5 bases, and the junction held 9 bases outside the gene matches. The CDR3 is CASSQTGDRYGYTF. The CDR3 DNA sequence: TGTGCCAGCAGCCAAACAGGGGACCGGTATGGCTACACCTTC.

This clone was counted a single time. CDR3 region: CASSQGPGSSYNSPLHF. DNA of the CDR3: TGCGCCAGCAGCCAAGGGCCGGGTAGCTCCTATAATTCACCCCTCCACTTT. The chain joins TRBV4-1 to TRBJ1-6; D gene unclear. V lost 1 base and J 0 bases, leaving 10 bases between the germline ends. The CDR3 runs to 17 residues. Germline loops: CDR1 MGHRA, CDR2 YSYEKL.

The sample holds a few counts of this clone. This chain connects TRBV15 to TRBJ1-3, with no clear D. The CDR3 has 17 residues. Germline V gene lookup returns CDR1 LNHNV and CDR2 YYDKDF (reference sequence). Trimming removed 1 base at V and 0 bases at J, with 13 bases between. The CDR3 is CATSRGTLRLSGNTIYF. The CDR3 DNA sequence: TGTGCCACCAGCAGAGGAACCCTCAGGCTCTCTGGAAACACCATATATTTT.

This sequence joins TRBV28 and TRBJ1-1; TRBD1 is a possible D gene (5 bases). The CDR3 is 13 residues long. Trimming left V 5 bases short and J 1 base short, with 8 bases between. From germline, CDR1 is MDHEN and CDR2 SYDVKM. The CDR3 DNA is TGTGCCAGCAGTGGGAGGGGGAACACTGAAGCTTTCTTT. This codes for CASSGRGNTEAFF.

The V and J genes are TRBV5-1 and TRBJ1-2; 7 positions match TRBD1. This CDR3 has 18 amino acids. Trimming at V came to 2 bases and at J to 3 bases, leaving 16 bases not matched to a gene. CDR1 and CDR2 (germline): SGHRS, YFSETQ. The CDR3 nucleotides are TGCGCCAGCAGCTTTAGGGACTCAGGTCCCCAGGGGGACTATGGCTACACCTTC. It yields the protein CASSFRDSGPQGDYGYTF.

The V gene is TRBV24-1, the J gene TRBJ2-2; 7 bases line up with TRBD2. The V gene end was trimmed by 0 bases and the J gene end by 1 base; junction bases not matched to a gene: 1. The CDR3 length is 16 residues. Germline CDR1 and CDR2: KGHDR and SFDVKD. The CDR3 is CATSDLSGMNTGELFF. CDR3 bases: TGTGCCACCAGTGATTTGAGCGGGATGAACACCGGGGAGCTGTTTTTT.

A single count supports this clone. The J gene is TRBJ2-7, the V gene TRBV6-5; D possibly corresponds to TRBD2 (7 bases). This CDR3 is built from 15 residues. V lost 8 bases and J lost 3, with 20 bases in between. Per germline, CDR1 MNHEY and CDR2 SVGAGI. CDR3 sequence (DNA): TGTGCCAGCGGCTATGGGGGGGGGCTGTTCTACGAGCAGTACGTC. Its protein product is CASGYGGGLFYEQYV.

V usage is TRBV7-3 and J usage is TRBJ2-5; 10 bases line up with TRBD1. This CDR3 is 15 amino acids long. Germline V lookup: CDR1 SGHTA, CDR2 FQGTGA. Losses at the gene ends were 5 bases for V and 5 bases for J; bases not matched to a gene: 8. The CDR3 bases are TGTGCCAGCAGCCGGGGACAGGGGTTATCGGAGACCCAGTACTTC. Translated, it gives CASSRGQGLSETQYF.

The CDR3: CASNKAVLAGGGDTQYF. In DNA, the CDR3 is TGCGCCTCCAACAAGGCGGTACTAGCGGGAGGAGGAGATACGCAGTATTTT. This chain links TRBV5-1 with TRBJ2-3; 12 nucleotides agree with TRBD2. The CDR3 sequence is 17 residues long. Germline V gene data show CDR1 as SGHRS and CDR2 as YFSETQ. V dropped 10 bases and J dropped 5; count of bases not matched to a gene: 17.

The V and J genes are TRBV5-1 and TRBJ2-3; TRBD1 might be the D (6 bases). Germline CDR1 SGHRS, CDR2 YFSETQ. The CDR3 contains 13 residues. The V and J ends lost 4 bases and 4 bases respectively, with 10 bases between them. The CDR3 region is CASSIGQSDTQYF. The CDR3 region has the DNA TGCGCCAGCAGCATAGGACAGTCAGATACGCAGTATTTT.

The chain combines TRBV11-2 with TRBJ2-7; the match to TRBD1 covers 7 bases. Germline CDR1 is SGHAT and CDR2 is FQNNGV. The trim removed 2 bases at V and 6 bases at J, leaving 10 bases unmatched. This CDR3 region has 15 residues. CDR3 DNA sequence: TGTGCCAGCAGCTTATCTCCCACAGGGGTGGGCGAGCAGTACTTC. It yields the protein CASSLSPTGVGEQYF.

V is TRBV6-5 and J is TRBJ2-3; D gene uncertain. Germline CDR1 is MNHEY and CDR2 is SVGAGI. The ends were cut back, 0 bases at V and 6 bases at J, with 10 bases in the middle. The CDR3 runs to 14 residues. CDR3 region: CASSYSSSYDTQYF. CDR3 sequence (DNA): TGTGCCAGCAGTTACTCGTCGAGTTACGATACGCAGTATTTT.

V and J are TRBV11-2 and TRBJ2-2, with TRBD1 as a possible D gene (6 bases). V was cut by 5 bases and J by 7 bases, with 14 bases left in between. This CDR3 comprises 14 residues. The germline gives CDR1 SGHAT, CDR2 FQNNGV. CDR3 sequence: CASSILSGDGELFF. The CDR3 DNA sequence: TGTGCCAGCAGCATATTATCAGGGGACGGGGAGCTGTTTTTT.

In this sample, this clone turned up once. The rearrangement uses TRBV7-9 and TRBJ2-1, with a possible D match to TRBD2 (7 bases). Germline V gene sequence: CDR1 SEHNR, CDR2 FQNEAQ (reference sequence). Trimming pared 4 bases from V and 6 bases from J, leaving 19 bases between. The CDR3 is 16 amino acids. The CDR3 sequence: CASSSVEGGPLNEQFF. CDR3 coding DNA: TGTGCCAGCAGCTCAGTTGAGGGGGGGCCGCTCAATGAGCAGTTCTTC. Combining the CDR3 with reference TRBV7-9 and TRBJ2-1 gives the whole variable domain DTGVSQNPRHKITKRGQNVTFRCDPISEHNRLYWYRQTLGQGPEFLTYFQNEAQLEKSRLLSDRFSAERPKGSFSTLEIQRTEQGDSAMYLCASSSVEGGPLNEQFFGPGTRLTVL.

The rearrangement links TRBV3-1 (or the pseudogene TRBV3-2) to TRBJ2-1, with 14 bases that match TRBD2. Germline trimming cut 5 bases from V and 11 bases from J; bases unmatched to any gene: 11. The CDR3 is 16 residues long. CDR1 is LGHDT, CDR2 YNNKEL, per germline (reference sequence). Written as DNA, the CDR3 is TGTGCCAGCAGCGATAGAATGACTAGCGGGGGGGCGCAGCAGTTCTTC. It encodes CASSDRMTSGGAQQFF.

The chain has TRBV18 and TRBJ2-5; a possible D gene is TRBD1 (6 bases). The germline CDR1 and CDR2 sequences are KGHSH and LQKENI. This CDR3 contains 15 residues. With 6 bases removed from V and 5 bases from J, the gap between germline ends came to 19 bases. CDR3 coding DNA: TGTGCCAGCTCTCCTCGGGCCAGGGGCTGGGAGACCCAGTACTTC. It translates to CASSPRARGWETQYF.

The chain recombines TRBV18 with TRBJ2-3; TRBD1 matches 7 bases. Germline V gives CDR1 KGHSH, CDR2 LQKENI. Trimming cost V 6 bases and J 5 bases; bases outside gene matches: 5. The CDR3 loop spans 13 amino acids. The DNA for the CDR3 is TGTGCCAGCTCGCCGACAGGGCTAGATACGCAGTATTTT. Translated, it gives CASSPTGLDTQYF.

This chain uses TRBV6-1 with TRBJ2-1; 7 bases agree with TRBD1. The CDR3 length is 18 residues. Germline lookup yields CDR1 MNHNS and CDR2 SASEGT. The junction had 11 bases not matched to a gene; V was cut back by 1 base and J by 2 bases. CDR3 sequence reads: CASSEGKGAQNTYNEQFF. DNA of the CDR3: TGTGCCAGCAGTGAAGGAAAGGGGGCTCAAAATACCTACAATGAGCAGTTCTTC.

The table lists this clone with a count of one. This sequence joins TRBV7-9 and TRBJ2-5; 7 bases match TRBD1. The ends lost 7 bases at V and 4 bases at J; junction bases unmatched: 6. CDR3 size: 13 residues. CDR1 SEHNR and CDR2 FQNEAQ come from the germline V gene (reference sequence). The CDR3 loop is CASNIQGRETQYF. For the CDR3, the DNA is TGTGCCAGCAACATACAGGGGAGAGAGACCCAGTACTTC. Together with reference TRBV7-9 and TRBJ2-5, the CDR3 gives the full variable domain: DTGVSQNPRHKITKRGQNVTFRCDPISEHNRLYWYRQTLGQGPEFLTYFQNEAQLEKSRLLSDRFSAERPKGSFSTLEIQRTEQGDSAMYLCASNIQGRETQYFGPGTRLLVL.

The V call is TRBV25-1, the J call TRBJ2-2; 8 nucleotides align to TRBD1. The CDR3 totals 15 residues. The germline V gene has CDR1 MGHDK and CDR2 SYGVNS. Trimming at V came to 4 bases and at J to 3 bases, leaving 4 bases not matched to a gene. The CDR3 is CASSAVDRDTGELFF. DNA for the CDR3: TGTGCCAGCAGTGCAGTGGACAGGGACACCGGGGAGCTGTTTTTT.

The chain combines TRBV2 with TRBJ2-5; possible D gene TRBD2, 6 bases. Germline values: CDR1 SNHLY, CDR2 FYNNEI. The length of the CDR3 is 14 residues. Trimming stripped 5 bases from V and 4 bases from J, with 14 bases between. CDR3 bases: TGTGCCAGCAGTTTCGGGGGAGCCCGAGAGACCCAGTACTTC. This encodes CASSFGGARETQYF.

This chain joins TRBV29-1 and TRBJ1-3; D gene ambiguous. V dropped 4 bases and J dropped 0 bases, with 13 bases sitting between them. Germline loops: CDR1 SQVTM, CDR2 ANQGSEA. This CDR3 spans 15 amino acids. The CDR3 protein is CSVAEGKASGNTIYF. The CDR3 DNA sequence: TGCAGCGTTGCTGAGGGAAAGGCCTCTGGAAACACCATATATTTT.

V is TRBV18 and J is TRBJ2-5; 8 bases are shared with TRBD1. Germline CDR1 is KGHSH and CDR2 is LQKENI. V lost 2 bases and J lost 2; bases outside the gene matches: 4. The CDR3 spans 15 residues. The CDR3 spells CASSPGTGTQETQYF. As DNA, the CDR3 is TGTGCCAGCTCACCAGGGACAGGTACACAAGAGACCCAGTACTTC.